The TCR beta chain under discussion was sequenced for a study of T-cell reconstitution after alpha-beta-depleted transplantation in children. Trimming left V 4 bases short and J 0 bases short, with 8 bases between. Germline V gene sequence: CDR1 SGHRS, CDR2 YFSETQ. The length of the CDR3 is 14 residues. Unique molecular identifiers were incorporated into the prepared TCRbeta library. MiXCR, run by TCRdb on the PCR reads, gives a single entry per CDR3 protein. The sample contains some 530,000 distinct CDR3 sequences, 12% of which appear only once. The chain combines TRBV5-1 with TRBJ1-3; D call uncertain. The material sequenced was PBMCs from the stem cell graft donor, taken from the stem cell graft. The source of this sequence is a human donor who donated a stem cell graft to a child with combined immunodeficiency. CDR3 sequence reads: CASSVEHSGNTIYF. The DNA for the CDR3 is TGCGCCAGCAGCGTGGAGCACTCTGGAAACACCATATATTTT.